One sample yielded the 24 T cell receptor beta chains listed below, sequenced in a study of cytomegalovirus exposure and HLA in healthy donors. Use of 60 Vbeta and 13 Jbeta primers characterized the PCR. Data came from immunoSEQ multiplex PCR; TCRdb stores just in-frame clones and leaves some out. Of roughly 130,000 clones listed, 75% to 90% are singletons. Sequenced input: PBMCs. The receptor source for this set is a young man in good health and CMV-seronegative.

In its sample, this clone was seen a few times. V is TRBV25-1 and J is TRBJ1-1; the D gene is possibly TRBD1 (5 bases). With 5 bases removed from V and 6 bases from J, the gap between germline ends came to 16 bases. The CDR3 contains 14 residues. CDR1 and CDR2 (germline): MGHDK, SYGVNS. For the CDR3, the DNA is TGTGCCAGCAGTCCCGGCAGGGCCAGTGCTGAAGCTTTCTTT. This codes for CASSPGRASAEAFF. The full variable domain, in which reference TRBV25-1 and TRBJ1-1 provide the parts outside the CDR3, is EADIYQTPRYLVIGTGKKITLECSQTMGHDKMYWYQQDPGMELHLIHYSYGVNSTEKGDLSSESTVSRIRTEHFPLTLESARPSHTSQYLCASSPGRASAEAFFGQGTRLTVV.

The chain uses TRBV5-1 and TRBJ1-5, with 9 bases that match TRBD1. V was clipped by 3 bases and J by 1 base; unmatched bases: 2. Germline CDR1 and CDR2: SGHRS and YFSETQ. The CDR3 contains 15 residues. The CDR3 loop is CASSYGTGSNQPQHF. DNA for the CDR3: TGCGCCAGCAGCTACGGGACAGGGAGCAATCAGCCCCAGCATTTT.

This rearrangement joins TRBV10-1 to TRBJ1-2; 7 bases agree with TRBD1. CDR3 size: 16 residues. The V gene end was trimmed by 7 bases and the J gene end by 1 base; junction bases not matched to a gene: 12. The germline V gene has CDR1 WNHNN and CDR2 SYGVQD (reference sequence). CDR3 protein: CASINTGAPLNYGYTF. The CDR3 DNA follows: TGCGCCAGCATTAATACAGGGGCCCCCCTTAACTATGGCTACACCTTC.

CDR3 DNA: TGTGCCAGCAGTTCCCGGGCCAACTTACTAGGTCATAATTCACCCCTCCACTTT. It specifies CASSSRANLLGHNSPLHF. The chain is built from TRBV25-1 and TRBJ1-6; D unclear. The CDR3 is 18 amino acids. Trimming pared 5 bases from V and 5 bases from J, leaving 22 bases between. Germline V lookup: CDR1 MGHDK, CDR2 SYGVNS.

On this clone itself: The junction departs from germline at one end; a sequencing error may be responsible. The rearrangement uses TRBV6-6 and TRBJ1-6; 7 bases are shared with TRBD1. CDR1 and CDR2 (germline): MNHNY, SVGAGI (reference sequence). The CDR3 runs to 14 residues. The CDR3 is CAGSTTGTNSPLHF. Here the CDR3 DNA reads TGTGCCGGCAGTACGACAGGGACCAATTCACCCCTCCACTTT.

The rearrangement links TRBV4-3 to TRBJ2-3; possible D gene TRBD1, 5 bases. Between the trimmed V and J ends, which lost 0 bases and 6 bases, there was a span of 16 bases. This CDR3 contains 16 residues. The germline V gene has CDR1 LGHNA and CDR2 YSLEER. The CDR3 loop is CASSQEGVGPRDTQYF. CDR3 nucleotides: TGCGCCAGCAGCCAAGAAGGGGTAGGCCCTCGGGATACGCAGTATTTT.

This chain connects TRBV28 to TRBJ2-7, with 8 bases fitting TRBD1. Germline CDR1 and CDR2: MDHEN and SYDVKM. The J segment lost 4 bases and the V segment lost 1 base, leaving 6 bases of the junction unmatched. The CDR3 runs to 15 residues. Written as DNA, the CDR3 is TGTGCCAGCAGTTTATTTGGACAGGGAGAGTACGAGCAGTACTTC. Encoded protein: CASSLFGQGEYEQYF.

The rearrangement uses TRBV29-1 and TRBJ1-3, with D uncertain. The CDR3 runs 12 residues. Germline lookup yields CDR1 SQVTM and CDR2 ANQGSEA. The ends were cut back, 6 bases at V and 2 bases at J, with 8 bases in the middle. The DNA of the CDR3 is TGCAGCGTCGGGGAAACTGGAAACACCATATATTTT. Amino acids: CSVGETGNTIYF.

The gene calls are TRBV7-2 and TRBJ2-2, with TRBD1 matching 11 bases. The CDR3 consists of 15 residues. CDR1 and CDR2 (germline): SGHTA, FQGNSA. V shed 5 bases and J 9 bases; nucleotides not matched to a gene: 8. The CDR3: CASSQGQGAHRELFF. The CDR3 DNA follows: TGTGCCAGCAGCCAAGGACAGGGGGCGCATAGGGAGCTGTTTTTT.

The chain carries TRBV11-3 and TRBJ2-1; 11 positions match TRBD2. Germline V gene sequence: CDR1 SGHNT, CDR2 YENEEA. The CDR3 runs to 15 residues. V lost 6 bases to trimming and J lost 5 bases; unmatched junction nucleotides: 6. Written as DNA, the CDR3 is TGTGCCAGCAGTATAGCGGGGGGGCCTGACAATGAGCAGTTCTTC. Protein: CASSIAGGPDNEQFF.

Concerning this clone: At one end the junction does not follow the germline gene, possibly because of a read error. The chain couples TRBV7-9 to TRBJ2-4, with 12 bases lining up with TRBD1. In germline, CDR1 is SEHNR, CDR2 FQNEAQ (reference sequence). CDR3 length: 19 amino acids. DNA of the CDR3: TGTGCCAGCAGCCCCCCACGCGGGACAGGGGGCTTGGACAAAAACAGTCAGTACTTC. Translated, it gives CASSPPRGTGGLDKNSQYF.

The gene calls are TRBV7-2 and TRBJ2-1, with 7 nucleotides matching TRBD2. Germline CDR1 reads SGHTA; CDR2 reads FQGNSA. V shed 4 bases, J shed 5 bases, and the junction held 17 bases outside the gene matches. The CDR3 sequence is 18 residues long. The CDR3 nucleotides are TGTGCCAGCAGCTCCCTTATAGGGGTGCGCGGGGGTAACAATGAGCAGTTCTTC. The encoded protein is CASSSLIGVRGGNNEQFF.

CDR3 nucleotides: TGTGCCAGCAGCTTAGCGGTCGGAGGCACTGAAGCTTTCTTT. Amino acids: CASSLAVGGTEAFF. The chain combines TRBV11-2 with TRBJ1-1; D gene uncertain. V was pared by 1 base and J by 4 bases, with 10 bases between. Germline loops: CDR1 SGHAT, CDR2 FQNNGV. The CDR3 loop spans 14 amino acids. Filled out from reference TRBV11-2 and TRBJ1-1, the complete variable domain reads EAGVAQSPRYKIIEKRQSVAFWCNPISGHATLYWYQQILGQGPKLLIQFQNNGVVDDSQLPKDRFSAERLKGVDSTLKIQPAKLEDSAVYLCASSLAVGGTEAFFGQGTRLTVV.

V usage is TRBV6-1 and J usage is TRBJ2-1; possibly TRBD1 for D (6 bases). V shed 3 bases and J shed 9 bases, with 12 bases lying between them. Germline V lookup: CDR1 MNHNS, CDR2 SASEGT. The CDR3 covers 13 residues. CDR3 coding DNA: TGTGCCAGCAGTGACTCTTACAGGGTTGAGCAGTTCTTC. This gives the protein CASSDSYRVEQFF.

J is TRBJ2-6 and V is TRBV7-6; 8 bases line up with TRBD2. The CDR3 is 16 amino acids. The junction had 3 bases not matched to a gene; V was cut back by 5 bases and J by 0 bases. Germline CDR1 SGHVS, CDR2 FNYEAQ. The CDR3 nucleotides read TGTGCCAGCAGCCCGCGGGGGGCCTCTGGGGCCAACGTCCTGACTTTC. Translation gives CASSPRGASGANVLTF.

The rearrangement joins TRBV5-4 to TRBJ2-3; 10 bases are a match to TRBD2. The CDR3 contains 19 residues. CDR1 and CDR2 (germline): SGHNT, YYREEE (reference sequence). V was pared by 2 bases and J by 2 bases, with 14 bases of the junction left unmatched. The CDR3: CASSLRRTSGTRDTDTQYF. CDR3 coding DNA: TGTGCCAGCAGCTTACGTCGAACTAGCGGGACAAGGGACACAGATACGCAGTATTTT.

The chain joins TRBV25-1 to TRBJ2-5, with a possible D match to TRBD2 (6 bases). V lost 9 bases and J 0 bases, leaving 20 bases between the germline ends. The CDR3 spans 16 residues. Germline CDR1 is MGHDK and CDR2 is SYGVNS. CDR3: CASPERVQADQETQYF. The CDR3 DNA follows: TGTGCCAGTCCGGAGCGGGTACAGGCAGACCAAGAGACCCAGTACTTC. The full variable domain, in which reference TRBV25-1 and TRBJ2-5 provide the parts outside the CDR3, is EADIYQTPRYLVIGTGKKITLECSQTMGHDKMYWYQQDPGMELHLIHYSYGVNSTEKGDLSSESTVSRIRTEHFPLTLESARPSHTSQYLCASPERVQADQETQYFGPGTRLLVL.

The chain joins TRBV9 to TRBJ2-3, with 8 positions matching TRBD1. Trimming cost V 0 bases and J 6 bases; bases outside gene matches: 9. CDR1 and CDR2 (germline): SGDLS, YYNGEE. The CDR3 is made up of 16 amino acids. The CDR3, as DNA: TGTGCCAGCAGCGTAGGGGGGGACAACAGGGGGGATACGCAGTATTTT. It specifies CASSVGGDNRGDTQYF. The complete variable domain, with remaining parts taken from reference TRBV9 and TRBJ2-3, reads DSGVTQTPKHLITATGQRVTLRCSPRSGDLSVYWYQQSLDQGLQFLIQYYNGEERAKGNILERFSAQQFPDLHSELNLSSLELGDSALYFCASSVGGDNRGDTQYFGPGTRLTVL.

The chain employs TRBV9 and TRBJ2-7, with 7 nucleotides matching TRBD2. Trimming removed 1 base from V and 0 bases from J; junction bases left unmatched: 1. From germline, CDR1 is SGDLS and CDR2 YYNGEE. The CDR3 sequence is 14 residues long. CDR3 region: CASSVSGGSYEQYF. The DNA of the CDR3 is TGTGCCAGCAGCGTATCGGGGGGCTCCTACGAGCAGTACTTC.

This clone appeared a single time. The chain is built from TRBV2 and TRBJ2-7, with a weak D call TRBD1 (5 bases). V lost 2 bases and J 4 bases, leaving 15 bases between the germline ends. This CDR3 is built from 15 residues. The V gene's germline CDR1 is SNHLY and CDR2 FYNNEI. In nucleotides, the CDR3 is TGTGCCAGCAGTGAAAATGCAGGGAAGTTGTACGAGCAGTACTTC. It is translated as CASSENAGKLYEQYF.

The chain couples TRBV4-3 to TRBJ1-6; 7 nucleotides line up with TRBD1. Germline V gene data show CDR1 as LGHNA and CDR2 as YSLEER. CDR3 length: 15 amino acids. With V trimmed by 3 bases and J by 7 bases, 6 bases remained unmatched. The CDR3 coding sequence is TGCGCCAGCAGCCAGGTGACAGGGAGCAATTCACCCCTCCACTTT. Translating gives CASSQVTGSNSPLHF.

V is TRBV5-1 and J is TRBJ2-7; 9 bases fit TRBD2. Looked up from germline, CDR1 is SGHRS and CDR2 is YFSETQ. The ends lost 0 bases at V and 1 base at J; junction bases unmatched: 2. CDR3 length equals 15 residues. The CDR3 protein is CASSLGAGGSYEQYF. DNA of the CDR3: TGCGCCAGCAGCTTGGGGGCGGGGGGGTCCTACGAGCAGTACTTC.

This clone is a singleton in its sample. V usage is TRBV5-1 and J usage is TRBJ2-7; possible D gene TRBD2, 6 bases. Germline loops: CDR1 SGHRS, CDR2 YFSETQ. This CDR3 is built from 17 residues. The V end was cut by 0 bases, the J end by 2 bases, with 18 bases between. The CDR3 DNA reads TGCGCCAGCAGCTTGGAGCCCCCGGGACTCCTACCCTACGAGCAGTACTTC. It is translated as CASSLEPPGLLPYEQYF.

In this sample, this clone turned up once. This sample includes further DNA sequences coding for the same CDR3. The V and J genes are TRBV4-2 and TRBJ1-1; 8 bases fit TRBD1. The germline V gene encodes CDR1 LGHNA and CDR2 YNFKEQ. The CDR3 runs 14 residues. Losses at the gene ends were 3 bases for V and 8 bases for J; bases not matched to a gene: 8. CDR3 nucleotides: TGTGCCAGCAGCCACAACGGACAGGGCCCGGAAGCTTTCTTT. It translates to CASSHNGQGPEAFF.